A selection of T cell receptor beta chains follows, all from one sample in a study of blood T cell repertoires in COVID-19. Clones were sequenced by immunoSEQ multiplex PCR, and TCRdb holds only the in-frame ones, with some missing. In the table there are roughly 200,000 clones, 80% to 90% of which are singletons. Material: peripheral blood. The receptors derive from a human donor in a cohort sampled during active COVID-19. The CDR3 runs from the conserved cysteine through the conserved F or W. D genes are given only for firm matches. Rows give clone size only sometimes, using once, few, many, or a class for an expanded clone.

CDR3,DNA,size,D,V,J
CASSSVQGILYGYTF,TGTGCCAGCAGTTCAGTCCAGGGGATTTTATATGGCTACACCTTC,NA,NA,TRBV28,TRBJ1-2
CASSLNPGQIAEAFF,TGTGCCAGCTCACTGAACCCCGGACAGATCGCTGAAGCTTTCTTT,few,NA,TRBV18,TRBJ1-1
CASNDRVGEPQHF,TGTGCCAGTAATGACAGGGTCGGGGAGCCCCAGCATTTT,NA,TRBD1,TRBV19,TRBJ1-5
CASSFQGGNQPQHF,TGTGCCAGCAGCTTCCAGGGCGGCAATCAGCCCCAGCATTTT,NA,NA,TRBV5-6,TRBJ1-5
CAWSRQANTEAFF,TGTGCCTGGAGCCGACAGGCTAACACTGAAGCTTTCTTT,once,NA,TRBV30,TRBJ1-1
CATSSSLAREQFF,TGTGCCACCAGCAGTTCTCTAGCCCGGGAGCAGTTCTTC,NA,NA,TRBV15,TRBJ2-1
CASSLLSGEGQPQHF,TGTGCCAGCAGTTTATTATCAGGGGAGGGTCAGCCCCAGCATTTT,NA,NA,TRBV28,TRBJ1-5
CASILDRGITGELFF,TGTGCCAGCATTCTCGACAGGGGAATCACCGGGGAGCTGTTTTTT,NA,TRBD1,TRBV6-5,TRBJ2-2
CASSHRGSSVTDTQYF,TGTGCCAGCAGCCATCGCGGCAGCTCGGTTACAGATACGCAGTATTTT,once,NA,TRBV7-9,TRBJ2-3
CASSGGLNTGELFF,TGTGCCAGCTCAGGTGGGCTGAACACCGGGGAGCTGTTTTTT,NA,NA,TRBV18,TRBJ2-2
CATTRREPGELFF,TGTGCCACCACGCGGCGGGAGCCCGGGGAGCTGTTTTTT,NA,TRBD2,TRBV6-4,TRBJ2-2
CASTLRGIQETQYF,TGTGCCAGCACCCTCCGGGGGATACAAGAGACCCAGTACTTC,NA,NA,TRBV5-6,TRBJ2-5
CASSQDSGRTGELFF,TGCGCCAGCAGCCAGGATAGCGGGAGGACCGGGGAGCTGTTTTTT,NA,TRBD2,TRBV4-1,TRBJ2-2